One sample yielded the 21 T cell receptor beta chains listed below, sequenced in a study of blood T cell repertoires in COVID-19. Sequencing was performed with immunoSEQ multiplex PCR; in TCRdb, only in-frame clones are kept and a portion is missing. The data show some 200,000 clones, roughly 90% seen once. Sequenced input: PBMCs or T cells enriched from blood (not recorded which). These receptors were taken from a woman between 18 and 30 years old who had recovered from COVID-19.

The rearrangement links TRBV19 to TRBJ1-2; D call uncertain. This CDR3 contains 11 residues. The germline V gene encodes CDR1 LNHDA and CDR2 SQIVND (reference sequence). With 6 bases removed from V and 2 bases from J, the gap between germline ends came to 4 bases. The CDR3 DNA is TGTGCCAGTAGCAGAAACTATGGCTACACCTTC. The encoded protein is CASSRNYGYTF. The full variable domain, with the rest looked up from reference TRBV19 and TRBJ1-2, is DGGITQSPKYLFRKEGQNVTLSCEQNLNHDAMYWYRQDPGQGLRLIYYSQIVNDFQKGDIAEGYSVSREKKESFPLTVTSAQKNPTAFYLCASSRNYGYTFGSGTRLTVV.

This clone was seen only a few times. V gene TRBV7-2 combines with J gene TRBJ2-2; D is ambiguous. Looked up from germline, CDR1 is SGHTA and CDR2 is FQGNSA. V was trimmed by 6 bases and J by 3 bases, leaving 5 bases between them. This CDR3 comprises 12 residues. CDR3 region: CASRRDTGELFF. CDR3 bases: TGTGCCAGCAGGCGAGACACCGGGGAGCTGTTTTTT.

The chain is built from TRBV6-5 and TRBJ2-2, with D possibly matching TRBD1 (6 bases). Germline V gene sequence: CDR1 MNHEY, CDR2 SVGAGI. This CDR3 is 15 amino acids long. V was pared by 2 bases and J by 6 bases, with 13 bases between. The CDR3 loop is CASSYRPTGPGELFF. The CDR3 nucleotides read TGTGCCAGCAGTTACCGCCCTACAGGGCCCGGGGAGCTGTTTTTT.

This sequence joins TRBV19 and TRBJ2-2, with 8 bases aligning to TRBD2. Germline-derived CDR1 and CDR2 are LNHDA and SQIVND (reference sequence). This CDR3 has 14 residues. The V gene end was trimmed by 4 bases and the J gene end by 5 bases; junction bases not matched to a gene: 3. CDR3 bases: TGTGCCAGTAGTACGGGGGGGCGGACCGGGGAGCTGTTTTTT. It encodes CASSTGGRTGELFF.

This rearrangement joins TRBV9 to TRBJ1-6; possibly TRBD1 for D (5 bases). The germline gives CDR1 SGDLS, CDR2 YYNGEE. The CDR3 contains 18 residues. V was clipped by 3 bases and J by 6 bases, with 22 bases between them. The CDR3: CASSERPFLTASNSPLHF. The CDR3 DNA reads TGTGCCAGCAGCGAGCGTCCATTCCTGACAGCATCTAATTCACCCCTCCACTTT.

The V and J genes are TRBV28 and TRBJ1-2; D might be TRBD1 (5 bases). The germline gives CDR1 MDHEN, CDR2 SYDVKM. With 5 bases removed from V and 12 bases from J, the gap between germline ends came to 19 bases. CDR3 length: 13 amino acids. The CDR3 bases are TGTGCCAGCAGTCTCTATCCACAGGCCTCACACACCTTC. Protein product: CASSLYPQASHTF.

This clone occurred once. This chain links TRBV6-1 with TRBJ2-1; D is perhaps TRBD2 (6 bases). The CDR3 extends over 12 amino acids. Trimming removed 3 bases at V and 12 bases at J, with 12 bases between. Germline values: CDR1 MNHNS, CDR2 SASEGT. CDR3 amino acids: CASSEPGRGQFF. In nucleotides, the CDR3 is TGTGCCAGCAGTGAGCCAGGGCGGGGGCAGTTCTTC.

The rearrangement uses TRBV11-2 and TRBJ1-1; D is uncertain. There are 14 residues in the CDR3. Germline V gene data show CDR1 as SGHAT and CDR2 as FQNNGV. Trimming removed 2 bases from V and 1 base from J, with 8 bases in between. The CDR3 nucleotides are TGTGCCAGCAGCTTAATAGGCGGGAACACTGAAGCTTTCTTT. Translating gives CASSLIGGNTEAFF.

The chain is built from TRBV27 and TRBJ2-2; maybe TRBD1 (6 bases). V lost 6 bases and J 0 bases, leaving 14 bases between the germline ends. Germline V gene sequence: CDR1 MNHEY, CDR2 SMNVEV (reference sequence). This CDR3 spans 16 amino acids. CDR3 sequence: CASRWAGAANTGELFF. As DNA, the CDR3 is TGTGCCAGCAGGTGGGCAGGGGCTGCGAACACCGGGGAGCTGTTTTTT.

The gene calls are TRBV6-4 and TRBJ2-7; D is ambiguous. Deletions cut 0 bases from V and 3 bases from J, with 6 bases between. The germline V gene has CDR1 MRHNA and CDR2 SNTAGT. The CDR3 is made up of 13 amino acids. The CDR3: CASSDSHCYEQYF. CDR3 DNA sequence: TGTGCCAGCAGTGACTCGCACTGCTACGAGCAGTACTTC.

V is TRBV19 and J is TRBJ1-1; weak D call: TRBD1 (6 bases). CDR3 size: 17 residues. The V end was cut by 6 bases, the J end by 0 bases, with 20 bases between. Germline CDR1 LNHDA, CDR2 SQIVND (reference sequence). The CDR3 sequence is CASSDIKGQFMNTEAFF. In nucleotides, the CDR3 is TGTGCCAGTAGCGACATCAAAGGACAGTTCATGAACACTGAAGCTTTCTTT.

Comments on this clone: Other DNA sequences in this sample translate to the same CDR3. The rearrangement uses TRBV29-1 and TRBJ1-1; weak D call: TRBD1 (5 bases). The CDR3 is made up of 12 amino acids. Trimming shortened V by 3 bases and J by 3 bases, and 8 bases separated the two germline ends. From germline, CDR1 is SQVTM and CDR2 ANQGSEA. The CDR3 spells CSVDRGDTEAFF. The CDR3 DNA is TGCAGCGTTGACCGGGGGGACACTGAAGCTTTCTTT.

On this clone: Compared with germline, one end of the junction differs, possibly owing to a read error. V usage is TRBV2 and J usage is TRBJ2-7; 7 bases are a match to TRBD2. CDR1 SNHLY and CDR2 FYNNEI come from the germline V gene. The length of the CDR3 is 11 residues. The DNA of the CDR3 is TGTGCCAGCAGTGGGGAGGGACCCCTAGACTTC. This translates into CASSGEGPLDF.

The gene calls are TRBV15 and TRBJ1-3; D perhaps matches TRBD1 (5 bases). CDR1 LNHNV and CDR2 YYDKDF come from the germline V gene (reference sequence). This CDR3 is built from 15 residues. V gave up 8 bases and J gave up 2 bases, with 16 bases separating them. The chain's CDR3 is CATSAGGGTGNTIYF. The DNA for the CDR3 is TGTGCCACCTCTGCCGGGGGAGGAACTGGAAACACCATATATTTT.

The chain has TRBV6-5 and TRBJ2-7; 7 bases are shared with TRBD1. The V and J ends lost 6 bases and 6 bases, in that order; junction bases with no gene match: 8. The CDR3 length is 13 residues. Germline V lookup: CDR1 MNHEY, CDR2 SVGAGI. The DNA for the CDR3 is TGTGCCAGCAGGGCCTTAACAGGGGCCGAGCAGTACTTC. Translating it yields CASRALTGAEQYF.

This chain connects TRBV23-1 to TRBJ2-1, with D perhaps TRBD2 (5 bases). TRBV23-1 falls under the ORF class, with uncertain function. V lost 0 bases and J 6 bases, leaving 6 bases between the germline ends. The CDR3 is made up of 13 amino acids. DNA of the CDR3: TGCGCCAGCAGTCAATCCGGGGTCAATGAGCAGTTCTTC. Translating it yields CASSQSGVNEQFF.

The CDR3 DNA is TGTGCCAGTAGTATAGTGGGCCACCCTAACTATGGCTACACCTTC. This sequence encodes CASSIVGHPNYGYTF. The chain is built from TRBV19 and TRBJ1-2, with D unclear. Trimming left V 1 base short and J 0 bases short, with 9 bases between. The CDR3 spans 15 residues. In germline, CDR1 is LNHDA, CDR2 SQIVND (reference sequence). Supplemented by reference TRBV19 and TRBJ1-2, the full variable domain reads DGGITQSPKYLFRKEGQNVTLSCEQNLNHDAMYWYRQDPGQGLRLIYYSQIVNDFQKGDIAEGYSVSREKKESFPLTVTSAQKNPTAFYLCASSIVGHPNYGYTFGSGTRLTVV.

The chain couples TRBV12-5 to TRBJ1-1, with D hard to call. This CDR3 comprises 13 residues. V lost 3 bases to trimming and J lost 1 base, with 6 bases between them. CDR1 is LGHNT, CDR2 FRNRAP, per germline. In DNA, the CDR3 is TGTGCTAGTGGTTTATCAGGGAACACTGAAGCTTTCTTT. Its translation is CASGLSGNTEAFF.

This rearrangement joins TRBV24-1 to TRBJ2-1; 10 bases are shared with TRBD2. The germline V gene has CDR1 KGHDR and CDR2 SFDVKD. The CDR3 is 17 residues long. Germline trimming cut 3 bases from V and 1 base from J; bases unmatched to any gene: 5. CDR3 amino acids: CATSDAASGGSYNEQFF. CDR3 bases: TGTGCCACCAGTGATGCCGCTAGCGGGGGTTCCTACAATGAGCAGTTCTTC.

The J gene is TRBJ1-6, the V gene TRBV7-3; weak D call: TRBD1 (6 bases). The CDR3 covers 15 residues. CDR1 is SGHTA and CDR2 is FQGTGA in the germline V gene. The V and J ends lost 1 base and 6 bases respectively, with 10 bases between them. The CDR3 is CASSLMGTPNSPLHF. Written as DNA, the CDR3 is TGTGCCAGCAGCTTAATGGGGACACCTAATTCACCCCTCCACTTT.

The genes are TRBV9 and TRBJ1-6; D might be TRBD1 (5 bases). Trimming took off 0 bases at V and 11 bases at J, with 12 bases between the two ends. The germline gives CDR1 SGDLS, CDR2 YYNGEE. The CDR3 spans 14 residues. CDR3 bases: TGTGCCAGCAGCGTAGAACGGGGGGGTACACCCCTCCACTTT. Translating gives CASSVERGGTPLHF. The variable domain in full, completed from reference TRBV9 and TRBJ1-6, reads DSGVTQTPKHLITATGQRVTLRCSPRSGDLSVYWYQQSLDQGLQFLIQYYNGEERAKGNILERFSAQQFPDLHSELNLSSLELGDSALYFCASSVERGGTPLHFGNGTRLTVT.